The next 26 T cell receptor beta chains were all read from a single sample in a study of Ad26.COV2.S vaccination and SARS-CoV-2 variants. The treatment denotes: roughly 18 received Ad26.COV2.S at low or high dose, single or two shots; roughly five received placebo; per-sample allocation not given. Repertoires come from day 63 after the first vaccine or placebo injection. Profiling relied on immunoSEQ multiplex PCR, and the TCRdb table lists in-frame clones only, not all of them. The sample comprises around 380,000 clones, more than 85% of which are singletons, and under 3.5% rests with the top ten. The source was peripheral blood, collected in a trial of Ad26.COV2.S vaccine versus placebo. Receptor source: a person aged 18 to 65 who received the Ad26.COV2.S COVID-19 vaccine or a placebo.

This clone was detected once. V usage is TRBV21-1 and J usage is TRBJ2-1; the tabulated D call, TRBD2, remains unverified against the DNA. TRBV21-1 is tagged as a pseudogene. The CDR3 runs 18 residues. The CDR3 loop reads CASPRLAGGQGGKNEQFF. CDR3 nucleotide sequence: TGTGCCAGCCCCCGACTAGCGGGGGGGCAGGGGGGAAAAAATGAGCAGTTCTTC.

The chain recombines TRBV12-3 or TRBV12-4 with TRBJ1-4; tentatively, D is TRBD1 (6 bases). The CDR3 totals 13 residues. Trimming removed 6 bases from V and 8 bases from J, with 13 bases in between. CDR3 amino acids: CASRGGGSEKLFF. CDR3 sequence (DNA): TGTGCCAGCAGGGGAGGGGGTTCGGAAAAACTGTTTTTT.

The chain carries TRBV6-5 and TRBJ2-7; 11 nucleotides line up with TRBD2. This CDR3 contains 14 residues. With 5 bases clipped from V and 3 bases from J, the junction kept 3 bases outside the gene matches. Germline CDR1 MNHEY, CDR2 SVGAGI. The CDR3 DNA follows: TGTGCCAGCAGTAATAGCGGGGGGGGCTACGAGCAGTACTTC. Amino acid sequence: CASSNSGGGYEQYF.

The rearrangement uses TRBV7-2 and TRBJ1-1; TRBD1 is a possible D gene (5 bases). This CDR3 region has 13 residues. The V gene's germline CDR1 is SGHTA and CDR2 FQGNSA. V lost 5 bases to trimming and J lost 1 base, with 8 bases between them. The CDR3 loop reads CASSRQGNTEAFF. For the CDR3, the DNA is TGTGCCAGCAGCCGTCAGGGGAACACTGAAGCTTTCTTT.

Written as DNA, the CDR3 is TGCGCCAGCAGACTCGGGACAGGGATAGGGTACGAGCAGTACTTC. Residues: CASRLGTGIGYEQYF. This chain connects TRBV4-1 to TRBJ2-7, with TRBD1 identical over 9 bases. CDR3 length equals 15 residues. CDR1 is MGHRA and CDR2 is YSYEKL in the germline V gene. The V segment lost 6 bases and the J segment 4 bases; nucleotides outside the gene matches: 10.

This clone was counted a single time. The chain combines TRBV3-1 (or the pseudogene TRBV3-2) with TRBJ2-7; either TRBD1 or TRBD2 may supply D (5 bases each). V lost 2 bases and J 2 bases, leaving 16 bases between the germline ends. CDR1 is LGHDT and CDR2 is YNNKEL in the germline V gene (reference sequence). This CDR3 spans 16 amino acids. The CDR3 region is CASSQWGTARTYEQYF. The CDR3 DNA follows: TGTGCCAGCAGCCAATGGGGGACCGCAAGGACCTACGAGCAGTACTTC.

The chain has TRBV5-1 and TRBJ1-5; maybe TRBD1 (6 bases). The CDR3 consists of 15 residues. Germline CDR1 is SGHRS and CDR2 is YFSETQ. V lost 4 bases to trimming and J lost 3 bases, with 14 bases between them. The CDR3: CASSRTGSYNQPQHF. In nucleotides, the CDR3 is TGCGCCAGCAGCCGTACAGGGTCCTACAATCAGCCCCAGCATTTT.

The chain couples TRBV3-1 (or the pseudogene TRBV3-2) to TRBJ1-4; D is unclear. The CDR3 is 12 amino acids. The V end was cut by 4 bases, the J end by 6 bases, with 6 bases between. CDR1 and CDR2 (germline): LGHDT, YNNKEL (reference sequence). CDR3 nucleotides: TGTGCCAGCAGCCCGTCGGATGAAAAACTGTTTTTT. It is translated as CASSPSDEKLFF.

The chain recombines TRBV7-9 with TRBJ1-2; 7 bases match TRBD1. The length of the CDR3 is 17 residues. Germline V gives CDR1 SEHNR, CDR2 FQNEAQ (reference sequence). J gave up 3 bases and V 3 bases, and 13 bases lay outside the gene matches. The DNA for the CDR3 is TGTGCCAGCAGCTTCACGATTGGTCGACAGGGTGACTATGGCTACACCTTC. This sequence encodes CASSFTIGRQGDYGYTF. Looking up the rest from reference TRBV7-9 and TRBJ1-2 gives the full variable domain: DTGVSQNPRHKITKRGQNVTFRCDPISEHNRLYWYRQTLGQGPEFLTYFQNEAQLEKSRLLSDRFSAERPKGSFSTLEIQRTEQGDSAMYLCASSFTIGRQGDYGYTFGSGTRLTVV.

The gene calls are TRBV19 and TRBJ2-1; D unclear. V was cut by 4 bases and J by 3 bases, with 7 bases left in between. CDR1 and CDR2 from the germline V gene are LNHDA and SQIVND (reference sequence). The CDR3 runs 13 residues. This chain's CDR3 is CASSTLRYNEQFF. In DNA, the CDR3 is TGTGCCAGTAGTACACTCCGCTACAATGAGCAGTTCTTC.

The chain combines TRBV5-1 with TRBJ1-4; perhaps TRBD1 as D (6 bases). Germline-derived CDR1 and CDR2 are SGHRS and YFSETQ. This CDR3 comprises 15 residues. The V gene lost 6 bases and the J gene lost 0 bases, with 12 bases spanning the gap. CDR3 DNA: TGCGCCAGCACGACAGGTATTGCAACTAATGAAAAACTGTTTTTT. It encodes CASTTGIATNEKLFF.

The rearrangement joins TRBV4-3 to TRBJ1-1; tentative D call: TRBD1 (5 bases). Germline values: CDR1 LGHNA, CDR2 YSLEER. This CDR3 has 16 amino acids. The V gene lost 1 base and the J gene lost 1 base, with 13 bases spanning the gap. The CDR3 coding sequence is TGCGCCAGCAGCCAAGGCGGGGGGGTCTGGAACACTGAAGCTTTCTTT. Translated: CASSQGGGVWNTEAFF.

This chain links TRBV7-2 with TRBJ1-2, with D possibly TRBD1 on 5 matching bases. This CDR3 is 16 amino acids long. Germline CDR1 SGHTA, CDR2 FQGNSA. Deletions cut 1 base from V and 4 bases from J, with 16 bases between. The CDR3 here is CASSLEYQGPLYGYTF. The DNA of the CDR3 is TGTGCCAGCAGCTTAGAGTACCAGGGCCCCCTCTATGGCTACACCTTC.

As DNA, the CDR3 is TGCGCCAGCAGCCCGATGATTGCGGGGCCAGACAATGAGCAGTTCTTC. Its translation is CASSPMIAGPDNEQFF. The chain employs TRBV5-1 and TRBJ2-1, with D maybe TRBD2 (6 bases). There are 16 residues in the CDR3. Trimming stripped 4 bases from V and 5 bases from J, with 19 bases between. Germline loops: CDR1 SGHRS, CDR2 YFSETQ.

V is TRBV5-8 and J is TRBJ2-6; tentative D call: TRBD1 (5 bases). Germline V gene data show CDR1 as SGHTS and CDR2 as YDEGEE. There are 15 residues in the CDR3. V was trimmed by 5 bases and J by 1 base, leaving 10 bases between them. The DNA of the CDR3 is TGTGCCAGCAGAGGATCAGGGTCTGGGGCCAACGTCCTGACTTTC. It codes for CASRGSGSGANVLTF.

The rearrangement joins TRBV4-3 to TRBJ2-3; TRBD1 agrees at 9 bases. The ends lost 3 bases at V and 2 bases at J; junction bases unmatched: 6. The germline gives CDR1 LGHNA, CDR2 YSLEER. CDR3 length equals 16 residues. CDR3 region: CASSQYRDRVTDTQYF. CDR3 coding DNA: TGCGCCAGCAGCCAGTACCGGGACAGGGTCACAGATACGCAGTATTTT.

Worth noting for this clone: This is likely a read error, given that the CDR3 carries no conserved phenylalanine or tryptophan at its end. The DNA is left out, because the CDR3 cannot be placed on it with certainty; the CDR3 is given as TCRdb lists it. V usage is TRBV6-2 or TRBV6-3 and J usage is TRBJ1-1; the table's D call, TRBD1, has no DNA check behind it. From germline, CDR1 is MNHEY and CDR2 SVGEGT. Inclusive of both ends, the CDR3 amounts to 14 amino acids. CDR3 protein: CASSDRQEPHWPTL.

The rearrangement joins TRBV5-1 to TRBJ2-7, with D perhaps being TRBD1 or TRBD2 (5 bases each). V gave up 5 bases and J gave up 4 bases, with 19 bases separating them. Germline CDR1 reads SGHRS; CDR2 reads YFSETQ. This CDR3 is 15 amino acids long. The CDR3 DNA reads as TGCGCCAGCAGGACGGGGACGCTAGCAACTTACGAGCAGTACTTC. As protein: CASRTGTLATYEQYF.

The V and J genes are TRBV5-4 and TRBJ1-3; D perhaps matches TRBD1 (6 bases). Germline CDR1 and CDR2: SGHNT and YYREEE (reference sequence). Trimming shortened V by 0 bases and J by 4 bases, and 11 bases separated the two germline ends. The CDR3 totals 15 residues. Here the CDR3 reads CASSLAGTSGNTIYF. CDR3 coding DNA: TGTGCCAGCAGCTTGGCCGGGACATCCGGAAACACCATATATTTT.

This sequence joins TRBV7-9 and TRBJ2-1; D is perhaps TRBD1 (5 bases). The length of the CDR3 is 15 residues. CDR1 SEHNR and CDR2 FQNEAQ come from the germline V gene (reference sequence). V was clipped by 6 bases and J by 0 bases, with 12 bases between them. CDR3 residues: CASSQGASSYNEQFF. CDR3 nucleotides: TGTGCCAGCAGTCAAGGGGCTAGCTCCTACAATGAGCAGTTCTTC. Full variable domain (rest looked up from reference TRBV7-9 and TRBJ2-1): DTGVSQNPRHKITKRGQNVTFRCDPISEHNRLYWYRQTLGQGPEFLTYFQNEAQLEKSRLLSDRFSAERPKGSFSTLEIQRTEQGDSAMYLCASSQGASSYNEQFFGPGTRLTVL.

The chain carries TRBV5-1 and TRBJ2-7; tentatively, D is TRBD2 (6 bases). The V gene lost 2 bases and the J gene lost 6 bases, with 18 bases spanning the gap. The CDR3 runs to 15 residues. Germline V lookup: CDR1 SGHRS, CDR2 YFSETQ. This chain's CDR3 is CASSLRERLTSEQYF. The CDR3 nucleotides read TGCGCCAGCAGCTTACGGGAGAGACTTACTAGCGAGCAGTACTTC.

The rearrangement uses TRBV20-1 and TRBJ1-5; TRBD1 aligns across 10 bases. Germline V gene sequence: CDR1 DFQATT, CDR2 SNEGSKA (reference sequence). The V segment lost 5 bases and the J segment 6 bases; nucleotides outside the gene matches: 4. The CDR3 is 13 amino acids. The CDR3 reads CSAGDRGLQPQHF. The CDR3 nucleotides read TGCAGTGCTGGTGACAGGGGGCTTCAGCCCCAGCATTTT.

J is TRBJ2-1 and V is TRBV6-6, with D possibly TRBD2 on 5 matching bases. The CDR3 has 15 residues. V dropped 8 bases and J dropped 5 bases, with 19 bases sitting between them. Germline V CDR1 and CDR2: MNHNY, SVGAGI (reference sequence). CDR3 sequence (DNA): TGTGCCAGCGAGGCGAGGAGCGGACTTCACAATGAGCAGTTCTTC. Amino acid sequence: CASEARSGLHNEQFF.

The chain uses TRBV20-1 and TRBJ2-7, with a tentative D call TRBD1 (6 bases). V was clipped by 3 bases and J by 5 bases, with 8 bases between them. The germline gives CDR1 DFQATT, CDR2 SNEGSKA (reference sequence). The CDR3 is 11 amino acids. The DNA for the CDR3 is TGCAGTGCTAGGGCAGGGGACGAGCAGTACTTC. Translation: CSARAGDEQYF.

This chain connects TRBV7-8 to TRBJ2-7, with 7 nucleotides matching TRBD1. The germline gives CDR1 SGHVS, CDR2 FQNEAQ. The CDR3 sequence is 13 residues long. V was pared by 3 bases and J by 5 bases, with 4 bases of the junction left unmatched. The CDR3 DNA follows: TGTGCCAGCAGCTTGACAGGGTTCAACGAGCAGTACTTC. Its translation: CASSLTGFNEQYF.

This clone came up once. The V call is TRBV12-2, the J call TRBJ2-1; the table's D call, TRBD2, was not checked against the DNA. TRBV12-2 constitutes a pseudogene. This CDR3 contains 19 residues. The CDR3 DNA reads as TGTGCAAGTCGCTTAACCATGCGACTAGCGGGGGGGACCCTCAATGAGCAGTTCTTC. Amino acids: CASRLTMRLAGGTLNEQFF.